The 20 T cell receptor beta chains below were found in one sample sequenced in a study of T-cell reconstitution after alpha-beta-depleted transplantation in children. Preparation of the TCRbeta library used unique molecular identifiers. TCRdb redid the calling of the PCR reads with MiXCR, one entry per CDR3 protein. The sample has about 870,000 distinct CDR3 sequences, under 20% seen once. The source was PBMCs, mostly from graft donor cells, collected 360 days after TCRalphabeta/CD19-depleted stem cell transplant. These receptor sequences come from a male patient between 5 and 17 years old who had a stem cell transplant for acute lymphoblastic leukemia, so the T cells may come from the graft donor.

This clonotype has just a few counts. V gene TRBV19 combines with J gene TRBJ2-7; D gene unclear. In germline, CDR1 is LNHDA, CDR2 SQIVND (reference sequence). Trimming pared 1 base from V and 2 bases from J, leaving 12 bases between. CDR3 size: 15 residues. The CDR3 DNA sequence: TGTGCCAGTAGTATAGTGGCAGGTGAGGCCTACGAGCAGTACTTC. It encodes CASSIVAGEAYEQYF.

This clonotype appeared a few times. This CDR3 is CASSLAEFLSYNEQFF. The CDR3 region has the DNA TGTGCCAGCAGCTTAGCTGAGTTTCTCTCCTACAATGAGCAGTTCTTC. V gene TRBV7-9 combines with J gene TRBJ2-1; D is uncertain. The CDR3 loop spans 16 amino acids. In germline, CDR1 is SEHNR, CDR2 FQNEAQ (reference sequence). The V gene lost 0 bases and the J gene lost 0 bases, with 9 bases spanning the gap. Together with reference TRBV7-9 and TRBJ2-1, the CDR3 gives the full variable domain: DTGVSQNPRHKITKRGQNVTFRCDPISEHNRLYWYRQTLGQGPEFLTYFQNEAQLEKSRLLSDRFSAERPKGSFSTLEIQRTEQGDSAMYLCASSLAEFLSYNEQFFGPGTRLTVL.

This chain uses TRBV2 with TRBJ2-7, with 8 bases identical to TRBD2. Losses at the gene ends were 6 bases for V and 0 bases for J; bases not matched to a gene: 7. CDR1 SNHLY and CDR2 FYNNEI come from the germline V gene. The CDR3 sequence is 15 residues long. The CDR3, as DNA: TGTGCCAGCAGGTTAACTAGCGGAACCTCCTACGAGCAGTACTTC. As protein: CASRLTSGTSYEQYF.

The sample holds a few counts of this clonotype. The chain couples TRBV6-5 to TRBJ2-2, with 7 bases matching TRBD1. Trimming cost V 2 bases and J 1 base; bases outside gene matches: 7. The V gene's germline CDR1 is MNHEY and CDR2 SVGAGI. This CDR3 is 17 amino acids long. The CDR3 bases are TGTGCCAGCAGTTACGGTTTAGCAGGGGGGAACACCGGGGAGCTGTTTTTT. Its translation: CASSYGLAGGNTGELFF.

This clonotype showed up just a few times. The CDR3, as DNA: TGTGCCAGCAGGCCTGTTGAGGCCCTCTTGCAAGCGGGGCGCTACAATGAGCAGTTCTTC. It yields the protein CASRPVEALLQAGRYNEQFF. The chain joins TRBV2 to TRBJ2-1; 7 bases align to TRBD2. Germline lookup yields CDR1 SNHLY and CDR2 FYNNEI. The CDR3 is 20 residues long. Trimming took 6 bases from V and 3 from J; bases not matched to a gene: 23.

The V call is TRBV3-1, the J call TRBJ2-7, with 8 bases aligning to TRBD1. Unmatched junction bases numbered 5, after V lost 1 base and J lost 6 bases. The CDR3 loop spans 14 amino acids. Per the germline V gene, CDR1 is LGHDT and CDR2 is YNNKEL (reference sequence). CDR3 in amino acids: CASSQGSTGGEQYF. In nucleotides, the CDR3 is TGTGCCAGCAGCCAAGGGTCCACAGGGGGCGAGCAGTACTTC.

This clonotype has only a few counts. CDR3 sequence: CASSLPRGGSYEQFF. In DNA form, the CDR3 reads TGTGCCAGCAGTCTCCCTCGGGGTGGGAGCTATGAGCAGTTCTTC. This chain uses TRBV12-3 or TRBV12-4 with TRBJ2-1; possibly TRBD2 for D (5 bases). The CDR3 is made up of 15 amino acids. Trimming took off 5 bases at V and 8 bases at J, with 19 bases between the two ends.

This clonotype showed up just a few times. V is TRBV20-1 and J is TRBJ1-5; no firm D call. Trimming left V 0 bases short and J 4 bases short, with 16 bases between. Germline V gene lookup returns CDR1 DFQATT and CDR2 SNEGSKA (reference sequence). The CDR3 extends over 16 amino acids. The CDR3 DNA reads TGCAGTGCTAGAGATGGGAGTTTTGAGGAAAATCAGCCCCAGCATTTT. This gives the protein CSARDGSFEENQPQHF.

Note on this clonotype: Without the conserved terminal phenylalanine or tryptophan, this CDR3 likely stems from a read error. The rearrangement joins TRBV5-1 to TRBJ2-1; D is undetermined. Germline CDR1 SGHRS, CDR2 YFSETQ. The CDR3 consists of 14 residues. Deletions cut 5 bases from V and 4 bases from J, with 13 bases between. CDR3 loop: CASRVLADYNEQFL. The DNA of the CDR3 is TGCGCCAGCAGAGTACTGGCGGATTACAATGAGCAGTTCTTG.

The chain recombines TRBV4-1 with TRBJ1-1; 9 bases map to TRBD1. V lost 4 bases to trimming and J lost 3 bases; unmatched junction nucleotides: 15. This CDR3 spans 18 amino acids. Per germline, CDR1 MGHRA and CDR2 YSYEKL. CDR3 nucleotide sequence: TGCGCCAGCAGCCTCAATCTCCGGGACAGGGCAAGGGACACTGAAGCTTTCTTT. This encodes CASSLNLRDRARDTEAFF.

The genes are TRBV20-1 and TRBJ2-6, with D possibly TRBD1 on 5 matching bases. In germline, CDR1 is DFQATT, CDR2 SNEGSKA (reference sequence). The V end lost 4 bases, the J end lost 4 bases, and 11 bases lay between the germline ends. CDR3 length: 14 residues. The CDR3 loop reads CSAIPGNGANVLTF. The CDR3 nucleotides are TGCAGTGCTATCCCAGGGAACGGGGCCAACGTCCTGACTTTC.

The CDR3 protein is CASSQETLPGRSYEQYF. CDR3 nucleotides: TGTGCCAGCAGCCAAGAGACCCTACCGGGACGGTCCTACGAGCAGTACTTC. V is TRBV3-1 and J is TRBJ2-7; D may be TRBD1 or TRBD2 (5 bases each). Trimming stripped 0 bases from V and 1 base from J, with 16 bases between. Germline V CDR1 and CDR2: LGHDT, YNNKEL (reference sequence). The CDR3 is made up of 17 amino acids.

This clonotype was detected a few times. V usage is TRBV7-2 and J usage is TRBJ2-1; D is unresolved. CDR1 and CDR2 (germline): SGHTA, FQGNSA. The CDR3 is 15 amino acids. V was pared by 1 base and J by 3 bases, with 10 bases between. In DNA, the CDR3 is TGTGCCAGCAGCTTAGGGCCGTGGAGCTACAATGAGCAGTTCTTC. Translation gives CASSLGPWSYNEQFF.

CDR3 protein: CASSLRSGSPDTQYF. In DNA, the CDR3 is TGTGCCAGCAGCTTAAGGTCGGGGTCGCCAGATACGCAGTATTTT. V and J are TRBV7-3 and TRBJ2-3; possible D gene TRBD2, 5 bases. The CDR3 is 15 residues long. Germline values: CDR1 SGHTA, CDR2 FQGTGA. V was clipped by 1 base and J by 4 bases, with 12 bases between them.

The chain has TRBV7-9 and TRBJ2-7; 7 nucleotides line up with TRBD2. The CDR3 consists of 14 residues. The germline V gene encodes CDR1 SEHNR and CDR2 FQNEAQ (reference sequence). Losses at the gene ends were 5 bases for V and 2 bases for J; bases not matched to a gene: 6. Written as DNA, the CDR3 is TGTGCCAGCAGCCATGGACTAGAACCCTACGAGCAGTACTTC. Translation: CASSHGLEPYEQYF.

V usage is TRBV18 and J usage is TRBJ1-4; D perhaps matches TRBD1 (6 bases). This CDR3 contains 13 residues. The germline CDR1 and CDR2 sequences are KGHSH and LQKENI. V was clipped by 3 bases and J by 6 bases, with 8 bases between them. The CDR3 spells CASSPRGYEKLFF. CDR3 sequence (DNA): TGTGCCAGCTCACCGAGGGGGTATGAAAAACTGTTTTTT.

A few counts support this clonotype. CDR3 loop: CASSWTGTRQETQYF. CDR3 nucleotides: TGCGCCAGCAGCTGGACCGGGACACGCCAAGAGACCCAGTACTTC. This chain uses TRBV5-1 with TRBJ2-5; perhaps TRBD1 as D (6 bases). Germline V gives CDR1 SGHRS, CDR2 YFSETQ. Trimming took 3 bases from V and 1 from J, leaving 13 bases between them. The CDR3 sequence is 15 residues long.

V gene TRBV15 combines with J gene TRBJ2-3; D remains ambiguous. The CDR3 length is 13 residues. The V end lost 7 bases, the J end lost 4 bases, and 12 bases lay between the germline ends. Germline CDR1 is LNHNV and CDR2 is YYDKDF (reference sequence). The chain's CDR3 is CATTQRVADTQYF. Here the CDR3 DNA reads TGTGCCACCACCCAGCGAGTAGCAGATACGCAGTATTTT.

The chain couples TRBV5-1 to TRBJ2-1, with 13 bases matching TRBD2. This CDR3 is built from 15 residues. Germline values: CDR1 SGHRS, CDR2 YFSETQ. The V and J ends lost 5 bases and 7 bases, in that order; junction bases with no gene match: 6. Here the CDR3 reads CASSYGLAGANEQFF. DNA for the CDR3: TGCGCCAGCAGTTACGGACTAGCGGGAGCGAATGAGCAGTTCTTC.

The chain is built from TRBV6-5 and TRBJ2-5; the D is unclear. CDR1 MNHEY and CDR2 SVGAGI come from the germline V gene. This CDR3 contains 14 residues. V dropped 0 bases and J dropped 5 bases, with 10 bases sitting between them. The CDR3 loop is CASSYSSSWETQYF. CDR3 coding DNA: TGTGCCAGCAGTTACTCGAGCTCGTGGGAGACCCAGTACTTC.